This T cell receptor (beta chain) was documented in a study of blood T cell repertoires in COVID-19. Looking at the study overall: Donors in the United States, Italy and Spain gave samples during acute or convalescent COVID-19. PBMCs, B-cell-depleted T cells, or T cells provided the cDNA or gDNA that made up the material.

Per the authors' pipeline: The assay estimated nucleated cells by amplifying reference gene primers. Some clones are missing from TCRdb's copy, which holds only in-frame ones; the method was immunoSEQ multiplex PCR. V and J calls and clone size come straight from that table; D and trimming were deduced from the DNA. The data hold 150,000 to 170,000 clones, with around 85% observed a single time. The CDR3 is 13 amino acids. Germline assignment: CDR1 MDHEN and CDR2 SYDVKM. V was cut by 3 bases and J by 3 bases, with 6 bases left in between. The genes are TRBV28 and TRBJ1-3; no definite D call. The TCR originated in a woman aged 60 to 75 with acute or convalescent COVID-19. Sequenced: peripheral blood. The CDR3 DNA sequence: TGTGCCAGCAGTTTCGTGTATGGAAACACCATATATTTT. It encodes CASSFVYGNTIYF.